The present T cell receptor beta chain was sequenced within a study of CD8 T cells in ankylosing spondylitis (dated by TCRdb to about 2017). Context from the whole study: The study profiled T cell receptor beta repertoires in healthy donors and ankylosing spondylitis patients to find disease-linked TCR variants. The full study cohort was made up of under 30 ankylosing spondylitis patients and 108 healthy donors. Peripheral blood was sampled, and synovial fluid was additionally collected from ankylosing spondylitis patients. General findings and caveats noted by the study authors: The disease-linked clones were reported to be significantly enriched in matched synovial fluid samples from ankylosing spondylitis patients. A CD8+ phenotype was shown by the disease-linked clones, which were found at relatively low frequencies in peripheral blood. A TCR beta motif made up of seven or eight highly homologous amino acid variants appeared to be characteristic of blood from ankylosing spondylitis patients. Some motif variants were previously reported in synovial fluid and blood of reactive arthritis patients, suggesting common disease-initiation mechanisms.

V ends up 5 bases short and J 3 bases short, with an unmatched junction base count of 6. The CDR3 runs 15 amino acids, cysteine and phenylalanine included. Only the CDR3 region is kept as DNA, spanning 45 bases read in frame from base 1. Sequencing relied on an Illumina HiSeq 2500. Quantitative 5'-RACE with molecular barcodes was used to prepare TCR beta libraries. From the authors' description of their analysis: A new computational method, built on a probabilistic model of VDJ rearrangement, was used to identify disease-linked TCR variants. In-frame beta chains were kept once TCRdb had trimmed the public reads at Q25 with fastp and called clones with MiXCR. Merged by CDR3 protein, the rows form single entries marked with the most common genes and DNA. V and J calls and clone size were set by TCRdb, not the authors. The sample table holds a few hundred thousand distinct CDR3 sequences, of which approximately 12% were seen once. The ten largest clones capture nearly 7% of the sample.

This clonotype was seen ten or more times. Its antigen remains unidentified. No base-level quality is on record; no much larger clone is a single base apart. This clonotype was sampled from a male donor with ankylosing spondylitis. This chain is built from TRBV12-3 or TRBV12-4 and TRBJ2-3; 9 bases in the junction line up with TRBD1. Sample: blood, either unsorted or a sorted T cell fraction (not recorded which). The bases are TGTGCCAGCAGTCCCCGGGACAGGGAAACAGATACGCAGTATTTT. It translates as CASSPRDRETDTQYF.